This entry is about one TCR beta chain. Study processing details: Estimated nucleated cell counts came from reference gene primer amplification. TCRdb's copy holds only in-frame clones and misses some; the assay was immunoSEQ multiplex PCR. V and J calls plus clone size are reproduced from that table; the DNA served to infer D and trimming. The data show hundreds of thousands of clones, just under 90% seen once. These data originate in a study of blood T cell repertoires in COVID-19. Across the whole study: Material from acute and convalescent COVID-19 was sourced from the United States, Italy and Spain.

Across about two dozen US areas, participants ranged in age from about 18 to 90 years. No more than 2 weeks before study entry, exposed participants had met a case of COVID-19. The sample taken for sequencing was PBMCs or T cells enriched from blood (not recorded which). This sequence was found in a man aged 45-60 years who had been exposed to COVID-19.

CDR3 amino acids: CASRPQGANTGELFF. DNA for the CDR3: TGTGCCAGCAGACCCCAGGGGGCGAACACCGGGGAGCTGTTTTTT. The V and J genes are TRBV7-6 and TRBJ2-2; 7 bases line up with TRBD1. CDR3 length: 15 amino acids. Germline trimming cut 6 bases from V and 0 bases from J; bases unmatched to any gene: 4. Per germline, CDR1 SGHVS and CDR2 FNYEAQ.